The 23 T cell receptor beta chains below all came from one sample that was sequenced in a study of cytomegalovirus exposure and HLA in healthy donors. TCRdb's table, derived via immunoSEQ multiplex PCR, lists solely in-frame clones and lacks some. The table includes over 130,000 clones, around 84% detected once. The specimen was PBMCs. Receptors originate from a man between 18 and 35 years old in good health and CMV-seropositive.

The J gene is TRBJ2-7, the V gene TRBV2, with 14 bases fitting TRBD2. CDR3 length: 13 amino acids. Germline V gene lookup returns CDR1 SNHLY and CDR2 FYNNEI. V trimming: 6 bases; J trimming: 5 bases; junction bases outside the gene matches: 0. CDR3: CASRGLAGDEQYF. The CDR3 DNA reads TGTGCCAGCAGGGGACTAGCGGGAGACGAGCAGTACTTC.

The rearrangement joins TRBV7-2 to TRBJ2-3, with D perhaps TRBD2 (6 bases). This CDR3 has 15 residues. With 1 base removed from V and 1 base from J, the gap between germline ends came to 9 bases. Germline V gives CDR1 SGHTA, CDR2 FQGNSA. CDR3 amino acids: CASSLDGRGTDTQYF. The CDR3 DNA reads TGTGCCAGCAGCTTAGACGGGAGAGGCACAGATACGCAGTATTTT.

V is TRBV30 and J is TRBJ2-6; TRBD2 agrees at 10 bases. V gave up 2 bases and J gave up 1 base; unmatched junction bases: 2. There are 16 residues in the CDR3. Germline values: CDR1 GTSNPN, CDR2 SVGIG (reference sequence). The CDR3 spells CAWSLAGVSGANVLTF. CDR3 coding DNA: TGTGCCTGGAGTCTAGCGGGAGTTTCTGGGGCCAACGTCCTGACTTTC.

This clone showed up just once. The gene calls are TRBV19 and TRBJ2-5, with D unclear. V lost 2 bases and J 5 bases, leaving 12 bases between the germline ends. Germline V gives CDR1 LNHDA, CDR2 SQIVND (reference sequence). The CDR3 is 14 residues long. CDR3 sequence reads: CASSIFGLAETQYF. CDR3 coding DNA: TGTGCCAGTAGTATATTTGGGCTTGCGGAGACCCAGTACTTC. The full variable domain, completed using reference TRBV19 and TRBJ2-5, is DGGITQSPKYLFRKEGQNVTLSCEQNLNHDAMYWYRQDPGQGLRLIYYSQIVNDFQKGDIAEGYSVSREKKESFPLTVTSAQKNPTAFYLCASSIFGLAETQYFGPGTRLLVL.

V is TRBV11-2 and J is TRBJ2-2; the D is unclear. The length of the CDR3 is 12 residues. Trimming removed 1 base from V and 6 bases from J, with 3 bases in between. Germline V gene data show CDR1 as SGHAT and CDR2 as FQNNGV. The CDR3 loop reads CASSLGPGELFF. CDR3 sequence (DNA): TGTGCCAGCAGCTTAGGGCCCGGGGAGCTGTTTTTT.

V usage is TRBV7-3 and J usage is TRBJ2-6; 8 nucleotides match TRBD2. CDR3 size: 19 residues. Germline CDR1 is SGHTA and CDR2 is FQGTGA. The ends lost 2 bases at V and 0 bases at J; junction bases unmatched: 9. The CDR3 DNA follows: TGTGCCAGCAGCTTAGTGAGGGTAGCGGGGCCCTCTGGGGCCAACGTCCTGACTTTC. Protein sequence: CASSLVRVAGPSGANVLTF.

The J gene is TRBJ2-1, the V gene TRBV18; D is ambiguous. This CDR3 region has 15 residues. Germline CDR1 KGHSH, CDR2 LQKENI. Trimming cost V 4 bases and J 2 bases, with 12 bases left between them. The CDR3 spells CASSRLRGPYNEQFF. The CDR3 coding sequence is TGTGCCAGCTCACGTCTGCGCGGCCCCTACAATGAGCAGTTCTTC. The complete variable domain, with remaining parts taken from reference TRBV18 and TRBJ2-1, reads NAGVMQNPRHLVRRRGQEARLRCSPMKGHSHVYWYRQLPEEGLKFMVYLQKENIIDESGMPKERFSAEFPKEGPSILRIQQVVRGDSAAYFCASSRLRGPYNEQFFGPGTRLTVL.

This chain joins TRBV10-3 and TRBJ2-6; D is possibly TRBD2 (6 bases). The germline V and J ends were trimmed by 8 bases and 2 bases, with 13 bases remaining between them. This CDR3 comprises 15 residues. Germline V CDR1 and CDR2: ENHRY, SYGVKD. CDR3 region: CAIGASSAGANVLTF. The CDR3 DNA reads as TGTGCCATCGGGGCATCTAGCGCTGGGGCCAACGTCCTGACTTTC.

This clone was observed a single time. The genes are TRBV5-4 and TRBJ1-2; D is unclear. The ends were cut back, 2 bases at V and 4 bases at J, with 15 bases in the middle. The germline V gene has CDR1 SGHNT and CDR2 YYREEE (reference sequence). This CDR3 is 15 amino acids long. The CDR3 is CASSFLRRKGYGYTF. The CDR3 region has the DNA TGTGCCAGCAGCTTCCTCCGGAGGAAGGGCTATGGCTACACCTTC.

V usage is TRBV10-3 and J usage is TRBJ2-1; perhaps TRBD2 as D (7 bases). The CDR3 length is 16 residues. CDR1 and CDR2 from the germline V gene are ENHRY and SYGVKD. V dropped 2 bases and J dropped 6 bases, with 17 bases sitting between them. The CDR3 is CAISESRGGGANEQFF. Here the CDR3 DNA reads TGTGCCATCAGTGAGAGCAGAGGGGGGGGTGCCAATGAGCAGTTCTTC.

This chain connects TRBV18 to TRBJ1-5; perhaps TRBD1 as D (6 bases). The ends were cut back, 2 bases at V and 4 bases at J, with 15 bases in the middle. Looked up from germline, CDR1 is KGHSH and CDR2 is LQKENI. This CDR3 spans 16 amino acids. CDR3 sequence (DNA): TGTGCCAGCTCACCAAATCTCGGACAGTCGAATCAGCCCCAGCATTTT. It yields the protein CASSPNLGQSNQPQHF.

This sequence joins TRBV5-1 and TRBJ2-1, with TRBD2 matching over 11 bases. The ends lost 5 bases at V and 0 bases at J; junction bases unmatched: 10. Per the germline V gene, CDR1 is SGHRS and CDR2 is YFSETQ. The CDR3 contains 18 residues. DNA of the CDR3: TGCGCCAGCAGTCGGGCACTAGCGGGGGCCAGCTCCTACAATGAGCAGTTCTTC. This codes for CASSRALAGASSYNEQFF.

The sample holds many counts of this clone. This chain links TRBV25-1 with TRBJ1-5; the D is unclear. Germline V CDR1 and CDR2: MGHDK, SYGVNS. CDR3 length: 14 residues. V lost 3 bases, J lost 5 bases, and 11 bases lay in between. Here the CDR3 reads CASSESQVDQPQHF. The CDR3 DNA is TGTGCCAGCAGTGAGTCGCAGGTCGATCAGCCCCAGCATTTT.

A note on this clone: The sample holds other DNA sequences that translate to the same CDR3. The chain combines TRBV27 with TRBJ1-1, with D unclear. Trimming removed 2 bases at V and 5 bases at J, with 6 bases between. The CDR3 loop spans 12 amino acids. Germline CDR1 MNHEY, CDR2 SMNVEV (reference sequence). The CDR3 protein is CASSLPGTEAFF. CDR3 bases: TGTGCCAGCAGTTTACCGGGAACTGAAGCTTTCTTT.

The chain combines TRBV9 with TRBJ2-1; possibly TRBD2 for D (6 bases). The CDR3 is 15 amino acids. V lost 4 bases and J 0 bases, leaving 11 bases between the germline ends. Looked up from germline, CDR1 is SGDLS and CDR2 is YYNGEE. In DNA, the CDR3 is TGTGCCAGCAGCCGCGGGGCCCTCTCCTACAATGAGCAGTTCTTC. This sequence encodes CASSRGALSYNEQFF.

This sequence joins TRBV6-1 and TRBJ2-5; D is possibly TRBD2 (6 bases). Germline loops: CDR1 MNHNS, CDR2 SASEGT. The ends were cut back, 0 bases at V and 4 bases at J, with 21 bases in the middle. The CDR3 is 18 residues long. Here the CDR3 DNA reads TGTGCCAGCAGTGAAGCGCACCCCGGGGGAGTAAGTGGAGAGACCCAGTACTTC. Translated, it gives CASSEAHPGGVSGETQYF.

V is TRBV6-1 and J is TRBJ2-7; a possible D gene is TRBD1 (6 bases). This CDR3 is 14 amino acids long. Per germline, CDR1 MNHNS and CDR2 SASEGT. V was clipped by 2 bases and J by 6 bases, with 14 bases between them. DNA for the CDR3: TGTGCCAGCAGTGAACAGGCAGGGGTTTTCGAGCAGTACTTC. Amino acid sequence: CASSEQAGVFEQYF.

The chain combines TRBV9 with TRBJ2-1, with 7 bases that match TRBD2. CDR1 SGDLS and CDR2 YYNGEE come from the germline V gene. The CDR3 extends over 15 amino acids. V dropped 2 bases and J dropped 5; count of bases not matched to a gene: 7. The CDR3 sequence: CASSVTGTNNNEQFF. In nucleotides, the CDR3 is TGTGCCAGCAGCGTGACCGGGACTAATAACAATGAGCAGTTCTTC.

The CDR3 DNA reads TGTGCCATCAGTGAGTTTAATCCGGCGACCGGGACCGGGGAGCTGTTTTTT. Translation gives CAISEFNPATGTGELFF. The rearrangement uses TRBV10-3 and TRBJ2-2; D is uncertain. The CDR3 has 17 residues. Germline lookup yields CDR1 ENHRY and CDR2 SYGVKD. V lost 1 base and J 5 bases, leaving 17 bases between the germline ends.

This clone was detected only once. The rearrangement links TRBV2 to TRBJ1-3; D may be TRBD1 (6 bases). CDR1 is SNHLY, CDR2 FYNNEI, per germline. The CDR3 consists of 14 residues. V gave up 6 bases and J gave up 0 bases, with 9 bases separating them. The CDR3 DNA reads as TGTGCCAGCAGACAGGGCCACTCTGGAAACACCATATATTTT. Residues: CASRQGHSGNTIYF.

V is TRBV10-2 and J is TRBJ2-1; TRBD2 matches 12 bases. Germline CDR1 and CDR2: WSHSY and SAAADI. The J segment lost 8 bases and the V segment lost 0 bases, leaving 14 bases of the junction unmatched. The CDR3 covers 19 residues. The CDR3 DNA is TGCGCCAGCAGTGAGTCGTGGGGGACTAGCGGGTTCATAGGGGATGAGCAGTTCTTC. It translates to CASSESWGTSGFIGDEQFF.

The chain recombines TRBV11-1 with TRBJ2-6; 11 nucleotides agree with TRBD1. The length of the CDR3 is 17 residues. Trimming cost V 9 bases and J 2 bases; bases outside gene matches: 9. Germline CDR1 and CDR2: SGHAT and FQDESV (reference sequence). In nucleotides, the CDR3 is TGTGCCAGTCTGCCCGGGACAGGGGGACCTGGGGCCAACGTCCTGACTTTC. Protein product: CASLPGTGGPGANVLTF.

The chain links TRBV29-1 to TRBJ2-3; 8 nucleotides align to TRBD2. Germline assignment: CDR1 SQVTM and CDR2 ANQGSEA. CDR3 length: 15 residues. The J segment lost 3 bases and the V segment lost 6 bases, leaving 11 bases of the junction unmatched. DNA of the CDR3: TGCAGCGTCCCTCGGGGGGGAGGGGGAACAGATACGCAGTATTTT. Its translation is CSVPRGGGGTDTQYF.